This TCR beta chain was recorded in a study of molecular identifiers for immune sequencing clone quantification (dated by TCRdb to 2016 to 2019). Some background on the complete study: For a replicate experiment, RNA from around 20,000 or 99,000 naive CD8 T cells was divided into five aliquots, of which four were sequenced. This methods study used CD8 T cells to benchmark TCR RNA copy counting and molecular-identifier clustering-based TCR repertoire sequencing (MIDCIRS).

As concerns this clonotype: Its cognate antigen has yet to be identified. The record has no base qualities; no much larger clone is one base away.

Its CDR3 holds 15 amino acids, cysteine through phenylalanine. This entry keeps only the CDR3 DNA: 45 bases, framed from base 1. The germline V gene (reference sequence) yields DFQATT for CDR1 and SNEGSKA for CDR2. Trimming removed 6 bases from V and 2 bases from J; the gene matches leave 8 bases unexplained. Here is what the overall study found, with its caveats: The naive libraries included spiked-in Jurkat TCR RNA (about 11 copies' worth), and this RNA is not part of the donor repertoire. Highly expanded clone sizes could be underestimated because identical TCR molecules may share a barcode. Spiked-in Jurkat TCR RNA equivalent to a single cell was reported to be detectable even among 800,000 to 1,000,000 naive CD8 T cells. When barcode sub-clustering was left out, chimeric consensus sequences inflated TCR diversity, with chimeras reaching as high as 47%. Modeling indicated approximately 3.2 TCR RNA copies recovered per cell, compared with about 10 by digital PCR, which implies a capture efficiency of 25% to 35%. In CMV-specific effector cells, clones with more than 20 RNA copies contained over 99% of molecules, whereas in naive cells such clones contained under 1% of molecules.

The method was PCR. Sequencing was carried out with a NextSeq 500. Bulk TCR libraries were prepared as previously described, using TCR primers listed in Table S5. The Qiagen AllPrep DNA/RNA kit was used to purify total RNA. Before analysis, reads from multiple sequencing runs of the same library were pooled. Regarding the original processing steps: Only reads with exact TCR constant sequence were kept, trimmed to 150 nt, and grouped by their 12-nt molecular barcodes. Reads within each barcode group were sub-clustered using a 15% Levenshtein threshold, and quality-weighted consensus sequences were constructed for each RNA molecule. Non-functional sequences were filtered out, along with any lower-count sequence sitting one edit away from another sequence. Based on fitting two negative binomial distributions, any barcode sub-cluster with under 20% of the maximum read count was discarded. TCRdb reran the public reads through fastp at Q25 and MiXCR, keeping productive beta chains. Entries are consolidated by CDR3 protein sequence, retaining the most common genes and DNA. Clone size and V and J calls follow TCRdb, not the original study. The sample includes about 510,000 distinct CDR3 sequences, with around 23% observed a single time. The ten largest clones add up to around 0.78% of the sample.

Libraries of naive CD8 T cells were built from around 18,000 to 910,000 sorted cells, with 10%, 30% or 50% of the purified RNA used. On a BD FACSAria II, naive CD8 T cells were FACS-sorted as CD8+CD4-CCR7+CD45RA+ and collected into RLT Plus buffer. To test detection sensitivity, Jurkat RNA equal to ten TCR copies was added to samples of 20,000-1,000,000 naive CD8 T cells. Enrichment of CD8 T cells was performed with RosetteSep CD8+ T Cell Enrichment Cocktail and Ficoll-Paque, after which ACK red cell lysis was carried out. This receptor was obtained from a human donor in good health. Some libraries in this study had Jurkat cell RNA spiked in. Specimen: naive CD8+ T cells from blood, with Jurkat cell RNA spiked in. Sample cell subset or site, as interpreted from the label and publication: FACS-sorted CD8+CD4-CCR7+CD45RA+ naive T cells. The V and J segments used are TRBV20-1 and TRBJ2-3; 10 central bases correspond to TRBD1. Here the CDR3 is given as CSAETGGEFTDTQYF. The nucleotide sequence is given as TGCAGTGCAGAGACAGGGGGCGAATTCACAGATACGCAGTATTTT.